The entry below describes one T cell receptor (beta chain). Generated by immunoSEQ multiplex PCR, the TCRdb table keeps only in-frame clones and is missing some. Here the sample spans fewer than 600,000 clones, 89% being singletons. The CDR3 is 12 residues long. The germline CDR1 and CDR2 sequences are SNHLY and FYNNEI. With 6 bases removed from V and 2 bases from J, the gap between germline ends came to 6 bases. This sample's treatment: 15 to 20 received Ad26.COV2.S at low or high dose, single or two shots; about 5 received placebo; per-sample allocation not given. Sampling occurred on day 63 after the first vaccine or placebo injection. The administered vaccine (an Ad26 vector) expressed Wuhan-strain SARS-CoV-2 spike. This sample was included in a study of Ad26.COV2.S vaccination and SARS-CoV-2 variants.

This sequence was found in a person between 18 and 60 years old who received the Ad26.COV2.S COVID-19 vaccine or a placebo. The sample was peripheral blood, taken in a trial of Ad26.COV2.S vaccine versus placebo. The chain joins TRBV2 to TRBJ2-3; D is unresolved. CDR3 DNA sequence: TGTGCCAGCAGGGGATCCACAGATACGCAGTATTTT. It encodes CASRGSTDTQYF.